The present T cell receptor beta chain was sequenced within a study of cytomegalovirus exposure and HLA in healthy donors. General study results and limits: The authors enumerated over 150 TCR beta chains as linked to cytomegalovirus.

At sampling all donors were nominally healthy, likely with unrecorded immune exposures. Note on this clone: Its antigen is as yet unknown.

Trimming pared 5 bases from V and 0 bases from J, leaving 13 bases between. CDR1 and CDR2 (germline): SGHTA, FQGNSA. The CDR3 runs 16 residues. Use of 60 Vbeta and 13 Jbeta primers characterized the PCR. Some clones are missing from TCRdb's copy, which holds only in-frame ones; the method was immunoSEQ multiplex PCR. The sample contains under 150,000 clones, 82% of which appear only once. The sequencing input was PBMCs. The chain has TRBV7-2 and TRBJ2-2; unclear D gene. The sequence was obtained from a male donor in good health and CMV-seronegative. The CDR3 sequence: CASSQSGGTNTGELFF. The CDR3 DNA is TGTGCCAGCAGCCAGTCTGGCGGAACGAACACCGGGGAGCTGTTTTTT.